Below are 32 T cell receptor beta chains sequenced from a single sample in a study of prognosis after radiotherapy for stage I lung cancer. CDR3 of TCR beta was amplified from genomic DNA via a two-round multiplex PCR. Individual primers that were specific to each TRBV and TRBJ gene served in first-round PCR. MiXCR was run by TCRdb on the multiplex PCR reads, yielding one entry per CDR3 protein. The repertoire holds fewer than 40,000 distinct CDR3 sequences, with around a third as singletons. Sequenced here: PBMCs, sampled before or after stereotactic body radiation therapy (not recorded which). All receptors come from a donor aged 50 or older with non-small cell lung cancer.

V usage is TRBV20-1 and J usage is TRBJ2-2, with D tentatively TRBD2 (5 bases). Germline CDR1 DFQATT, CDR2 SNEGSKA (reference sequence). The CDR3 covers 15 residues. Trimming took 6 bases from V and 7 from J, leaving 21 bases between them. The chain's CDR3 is CSATRGAASVGELFF. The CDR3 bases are TGCAGTGCAACCCGAGGAGCGGCCTCGGTCGGGGAGCTGTTTTTT.

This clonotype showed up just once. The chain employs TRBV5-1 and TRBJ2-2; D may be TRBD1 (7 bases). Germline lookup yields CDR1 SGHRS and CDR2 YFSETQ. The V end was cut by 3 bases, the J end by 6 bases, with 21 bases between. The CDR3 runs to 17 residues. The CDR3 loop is CASSWTTGVERAGELFF. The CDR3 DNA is TGCGCCAGCAGCTGGACTACAGGGGTAGAGAGAGCCGGGGAGCTGTTTTTT.

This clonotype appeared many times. The CDR3 is CSVPTGPNRSPLHF. The CDR3 region has the DNA TGCAGTGTTCCGACAGGCCCTAATCGGTCACCCCTCCACTTT. This rearrangement joins TRBV20-1 to TRBJ1-6; D possibly corresponds to TRBD1 (6 bases). This CDR3 has 14 amino acids. Trimming left V 7 bases short and J 10 bases short, with 20 bases between. Germline CDR1 DFQATT, CDR2 SNEGSKA (reference sequence).

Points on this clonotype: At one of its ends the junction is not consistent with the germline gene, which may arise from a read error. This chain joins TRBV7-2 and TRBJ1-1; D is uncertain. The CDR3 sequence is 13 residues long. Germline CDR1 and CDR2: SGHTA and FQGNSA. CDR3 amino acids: CASREDMNNEDFF. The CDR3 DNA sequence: TGTGCCAGCAGGGAGGATATGAACAATGAAGATTTCTTT.

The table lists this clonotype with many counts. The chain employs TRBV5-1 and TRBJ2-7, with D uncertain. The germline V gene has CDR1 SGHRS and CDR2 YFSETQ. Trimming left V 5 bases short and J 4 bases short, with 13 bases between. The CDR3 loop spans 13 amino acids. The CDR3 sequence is CASRPTDGYEQYF. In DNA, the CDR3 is TGCGCCAGCAGACCCACTGACGGGTACGAGCAGTACTTC.

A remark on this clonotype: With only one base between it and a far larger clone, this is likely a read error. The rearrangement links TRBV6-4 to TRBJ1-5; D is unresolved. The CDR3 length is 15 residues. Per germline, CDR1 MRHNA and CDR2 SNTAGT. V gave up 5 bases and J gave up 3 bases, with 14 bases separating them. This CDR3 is CASSYMQTINQPQHF. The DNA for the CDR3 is TGTGCCAGCAGTTACATGCAGACTATCAATCAGCCCCAGCATTTT.

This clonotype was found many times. The CDR3 DNA sequence: TGTGCCAGCAGCACCCGGGACAGGGACTACGAGCAGTACTTC. This codes for CASSTRDRDYEQYF. This chain uses TRBV5-6 with TRBJ2-7; TRBD1 aligns across 9 bases. With 4 bases clipped from V and 3 bases from J, the junction kept 5 bases outside the gene matches. CDR1 is SGHDT and CDR2 is YYEEEE in the germline V gene. This CDR3 spans 14 amino acids.

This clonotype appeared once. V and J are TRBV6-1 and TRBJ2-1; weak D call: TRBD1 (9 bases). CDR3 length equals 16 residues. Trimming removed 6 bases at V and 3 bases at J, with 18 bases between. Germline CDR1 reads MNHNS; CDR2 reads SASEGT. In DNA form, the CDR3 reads TGTGCCAGCAGCCTACAGGGGGCGGGAGGCTACAATGAGCAGTTCTTC. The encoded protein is CASSLQGAGGYNEQFF.

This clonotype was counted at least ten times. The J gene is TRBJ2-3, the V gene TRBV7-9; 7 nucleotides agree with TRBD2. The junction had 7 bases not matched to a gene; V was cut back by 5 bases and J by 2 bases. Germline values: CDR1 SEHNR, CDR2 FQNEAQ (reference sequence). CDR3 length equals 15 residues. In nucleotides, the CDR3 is TGTGCCAGCAGCGGGGGAGGGTCGTACACAGATACGCAGTATTTT. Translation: CASSGGGSYTDTQYF.

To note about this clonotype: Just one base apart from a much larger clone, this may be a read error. The DNA of the CDR3 is TGTGCCAGCAGCGTAGCTGTGGCTTTGAACACTGAAGCTTTCTTT. It encodes CASSVAVALNTEAFF. This chain uses TRBV9 with TRBJ1-1; D remains ambiguous. CDR3 length equals 15 residues. Germline CDR1 SGDLS, CDR2 YYNGEE. The germline V and J ends were trimmed by 0 bases and 0 bases, with 9 bases remaining between them.

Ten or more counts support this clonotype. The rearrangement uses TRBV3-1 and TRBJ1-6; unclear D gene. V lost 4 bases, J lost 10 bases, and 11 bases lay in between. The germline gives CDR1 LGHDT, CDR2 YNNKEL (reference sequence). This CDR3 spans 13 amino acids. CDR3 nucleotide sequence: TGTGCCAGCAGCCTGGAACGAAGATCACCCCTCCACTTT. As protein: CASSLERRSPLHF.

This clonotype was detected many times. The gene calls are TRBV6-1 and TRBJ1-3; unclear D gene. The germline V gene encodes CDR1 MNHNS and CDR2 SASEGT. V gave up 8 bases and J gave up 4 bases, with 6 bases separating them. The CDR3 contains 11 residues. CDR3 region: CASGLGNTIYF. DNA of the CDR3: TGTGCCAGCGGGCTGGGAAACACCATATATTTT.

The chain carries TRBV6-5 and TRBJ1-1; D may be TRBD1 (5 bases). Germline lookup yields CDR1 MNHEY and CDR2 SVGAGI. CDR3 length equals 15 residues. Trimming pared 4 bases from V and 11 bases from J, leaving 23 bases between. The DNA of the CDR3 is TGTGCCAGCAGTTCCCGGACCCCCACATGTGGGGACGCTTTCTTT. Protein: CASSSRTPTCGDAFF.

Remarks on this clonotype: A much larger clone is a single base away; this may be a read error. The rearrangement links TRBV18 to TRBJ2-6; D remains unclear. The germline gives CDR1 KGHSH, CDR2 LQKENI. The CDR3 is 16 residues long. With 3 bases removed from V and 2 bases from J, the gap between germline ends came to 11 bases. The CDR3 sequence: CASSPSALPGANVLTF. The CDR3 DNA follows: TGTGCCAGCTCACCGTCAGCCTTGCCTGGGGCCAACGTCCTGACTTTC.

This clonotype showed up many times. In nucleotides, the CDR3 is TGTGCCAGCAGGCAGCAAGAGACCCAGTACTTC. Protein product: CASRQQETQYF. The chain combines TRBV6-1 with TRBJ2-5, with D unresolved. V was clipped by 6 bases and J by 2 bases, with 4 bases between them. In germline, CDR1 is MNHNS, CDR2 SASEGT. The CDR3 covers 11 residues.

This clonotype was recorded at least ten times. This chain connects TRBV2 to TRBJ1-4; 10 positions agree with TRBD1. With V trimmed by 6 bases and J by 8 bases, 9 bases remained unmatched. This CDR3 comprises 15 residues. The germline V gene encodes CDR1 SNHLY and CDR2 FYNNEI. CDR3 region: CASRLDRGLWEKLFF. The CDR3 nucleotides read TGTGCCAGCAGACTAGACAGGGGGCTTTGGGAAAAACTGTTTTTT.

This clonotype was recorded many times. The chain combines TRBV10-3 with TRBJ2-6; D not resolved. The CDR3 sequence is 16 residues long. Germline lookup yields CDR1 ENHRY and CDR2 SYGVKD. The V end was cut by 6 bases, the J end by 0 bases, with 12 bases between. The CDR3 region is CAIRKWSSSGANVLTF. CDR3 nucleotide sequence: TGTGCCATCAGGAAGTGGTCCTCCTCTGGGGCCAACGTCCTGACTTTC.

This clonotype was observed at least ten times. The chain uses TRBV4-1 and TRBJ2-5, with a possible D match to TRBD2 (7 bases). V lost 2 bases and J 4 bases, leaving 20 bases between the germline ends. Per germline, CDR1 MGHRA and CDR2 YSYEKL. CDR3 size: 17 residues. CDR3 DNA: TGCGCCAGCAGCCAATATGAGGGGGGGGGCCAGGGAGAGACCCAGTACTTC. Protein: CASSQYEGGGQGETQYF.

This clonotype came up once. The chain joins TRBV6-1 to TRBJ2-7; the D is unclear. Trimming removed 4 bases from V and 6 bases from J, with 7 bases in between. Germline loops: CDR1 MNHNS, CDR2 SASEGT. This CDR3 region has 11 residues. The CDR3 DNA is TGTGCCAGCAGTGTAGGTGCCGAGCAGTACTTC. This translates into CASSVGAEQYF.

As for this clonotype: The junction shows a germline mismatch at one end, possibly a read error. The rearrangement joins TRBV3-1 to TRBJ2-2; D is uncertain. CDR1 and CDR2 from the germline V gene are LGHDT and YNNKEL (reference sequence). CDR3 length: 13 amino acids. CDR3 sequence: CTSSQDIVGELFF. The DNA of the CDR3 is TGTACCAGCAGCCAAGATATTGTCGGGGAGCTGTTTTTT.

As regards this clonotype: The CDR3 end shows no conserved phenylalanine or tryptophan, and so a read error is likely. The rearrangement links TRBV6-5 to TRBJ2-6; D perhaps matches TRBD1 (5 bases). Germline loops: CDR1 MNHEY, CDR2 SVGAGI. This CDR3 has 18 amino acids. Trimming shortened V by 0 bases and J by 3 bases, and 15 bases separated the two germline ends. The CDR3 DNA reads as TGTGCCAGCAGTTACTCGAATAACAGGCCTTTTGGGGCCAACGTCCTGACTTCC. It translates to CASSYSNNRPFGANVLTS.

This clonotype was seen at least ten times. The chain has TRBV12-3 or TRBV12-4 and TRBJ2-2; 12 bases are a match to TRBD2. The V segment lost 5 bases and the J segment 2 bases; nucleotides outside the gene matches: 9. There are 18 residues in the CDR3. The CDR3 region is CASSPRTSGAQNTGELFF. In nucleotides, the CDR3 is TGTGCCAGCAGTCCCCGGACTAGCGGGGCTCAAAACACCGGGGAGCTGTTTTTT.

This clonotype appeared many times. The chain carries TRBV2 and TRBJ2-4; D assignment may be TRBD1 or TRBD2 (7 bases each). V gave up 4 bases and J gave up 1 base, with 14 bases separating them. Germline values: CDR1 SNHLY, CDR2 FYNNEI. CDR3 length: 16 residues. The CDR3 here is CASSGWGGQAKNIQYF. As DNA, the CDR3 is TGTGCCAGCAGTGGTTGGGGGGGACAGGCCAAAAACATTCAGTACTTC.

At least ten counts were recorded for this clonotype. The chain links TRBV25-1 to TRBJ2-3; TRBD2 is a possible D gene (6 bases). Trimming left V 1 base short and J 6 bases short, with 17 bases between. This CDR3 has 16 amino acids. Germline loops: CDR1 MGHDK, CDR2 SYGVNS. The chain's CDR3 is CASSESWKGGSDTQYF. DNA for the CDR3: TGTGCCAGCAGTGAATCTTGGAAAGGAGGGTCCGATACGCAGTATTTT.

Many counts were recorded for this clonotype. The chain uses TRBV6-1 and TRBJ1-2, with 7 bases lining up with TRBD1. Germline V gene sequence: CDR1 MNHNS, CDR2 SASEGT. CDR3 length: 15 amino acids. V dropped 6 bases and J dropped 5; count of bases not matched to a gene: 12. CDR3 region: CASSLEARGLYGYTF. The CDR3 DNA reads TGTGCCAGCAGCTTGGAGGCGAGGGGGCTGTATGGCTACACCTTC.

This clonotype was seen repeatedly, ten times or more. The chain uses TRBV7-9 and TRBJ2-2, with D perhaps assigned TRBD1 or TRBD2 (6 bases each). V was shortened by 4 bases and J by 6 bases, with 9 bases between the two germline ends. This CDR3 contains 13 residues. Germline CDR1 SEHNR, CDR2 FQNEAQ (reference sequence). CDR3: CASSWGASGELFF. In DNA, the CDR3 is TGTGCCAGCAGCTGGGGGGCATCCGGGGAGCTGTTTTTT. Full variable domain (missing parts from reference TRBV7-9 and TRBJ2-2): DTGVSQNPRHKITKRGQNVTFRCDPISEHNRLYWYRQTLGQGPEFLTYFQNEAQLEKSRLLSDRFSAERPKGSFSTLEIQRTEQGDSAMYLCASSWGASGELFFGEGSRLTVL.

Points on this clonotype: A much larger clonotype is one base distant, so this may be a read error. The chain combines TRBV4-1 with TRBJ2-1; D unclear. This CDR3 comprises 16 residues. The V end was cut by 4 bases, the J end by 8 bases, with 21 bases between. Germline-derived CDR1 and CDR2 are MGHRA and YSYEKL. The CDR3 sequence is CASSPSQSVGYDEQFF. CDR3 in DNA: TGCGCCAGCAGCCCCTCTCAGTCGGTGGGGTATGATGAGCAGTTCTTC.

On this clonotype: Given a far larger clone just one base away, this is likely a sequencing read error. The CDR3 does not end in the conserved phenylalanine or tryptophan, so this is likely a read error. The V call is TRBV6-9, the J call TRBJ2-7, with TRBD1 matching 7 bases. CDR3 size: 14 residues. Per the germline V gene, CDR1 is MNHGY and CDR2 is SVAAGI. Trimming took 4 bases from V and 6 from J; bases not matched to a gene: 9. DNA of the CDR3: TGTGCCAGCAGTTTGTACTCAGGGGGTACCGAGCAGTACCTC. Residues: CASSLYSGGTEQYL.

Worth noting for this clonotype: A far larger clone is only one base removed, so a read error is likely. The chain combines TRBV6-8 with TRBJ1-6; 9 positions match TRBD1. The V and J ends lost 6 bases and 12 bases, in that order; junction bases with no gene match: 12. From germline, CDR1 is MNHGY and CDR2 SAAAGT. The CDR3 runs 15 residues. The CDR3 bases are TGTGCCAGCAGACTCGAACAGGGGGCGCATGGACCCCTCCACTTT. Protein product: CASRLEQGAHGPLHF.

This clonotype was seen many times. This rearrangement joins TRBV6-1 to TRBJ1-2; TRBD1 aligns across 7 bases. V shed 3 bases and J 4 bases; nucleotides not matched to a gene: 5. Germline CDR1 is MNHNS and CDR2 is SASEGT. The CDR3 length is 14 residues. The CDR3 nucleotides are TGTGCCAGCAGTGAGATGGGACAGATCTATGGCTACACCTTC. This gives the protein CASSEMGQIYGYTF.

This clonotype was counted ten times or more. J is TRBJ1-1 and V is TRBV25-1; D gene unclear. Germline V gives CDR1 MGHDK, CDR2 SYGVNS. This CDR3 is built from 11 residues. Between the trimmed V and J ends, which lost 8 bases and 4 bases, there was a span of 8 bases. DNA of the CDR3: TGTGCCAGCGGAGAGACCACTGAAGCTTTCTTT. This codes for CASGETTEAFF.

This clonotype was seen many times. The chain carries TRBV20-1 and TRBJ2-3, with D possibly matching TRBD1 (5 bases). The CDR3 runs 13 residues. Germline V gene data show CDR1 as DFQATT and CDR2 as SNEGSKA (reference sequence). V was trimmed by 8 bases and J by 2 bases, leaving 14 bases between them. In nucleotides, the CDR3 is TGCAGTTCCACCCCAGGGCTCACAGATACGCAGTATTTT. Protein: CSSTPGLTDTQYF.